Each of the 27 T cell receptor beta chains below was sequenced from the same sample in a study of blood T cell repertoires in COVID-19. This table comes from immunoSEQ multiplex PCR, and its TCRdb copy is limited to in-frame clones, with some not included. The sample yields more than 400,000 clones, about nine tenths seen once. Material for sequencing was PBMCs or T cells enriched from blood (not recorded which). Source of these receptors: a woman in her late teens or twenties who had recovered from COVID-19.

The chain is built from TRBV5-6 and TRBJ2-2; maybe TRBD2 (5 bases). V shed 6 bases and J shed 7 bases, with 22 bases lying between them. The germline CDR1 and CDR2 sequences are SGHDT and YYEEEE. This CDR3 is 16 amino acids long. The CDR3 DNA reads as TGTGCCAGCAAAAATTTGGGAGCCTCCCAAGACGGGGAGCTGTTTTTT. It encodes CASKNLGASQDGELFF.

This rearrangement joins TRBV30 to TRBJ1-5, with 8 bases that match TRBD1. The V gene end was trimmed by 1 base and the J gene end by 2 bases; junction bases not matched to a gene: 4. CDR3 length equals 15 residues. Germline loops: CDR1 GTSNPN, CDR2 SVGIG (reference sequence). CDR3: CAWSAGTGRNQPQHF. CDR3 DNA sequence: TGTGCCTGGAGTGCCGGGACAGGACGCAATCAGCCCCAGCATTTT. Based on the CDR3 plus reference TRBV30 and TRBJ1-5, the full variable domain is SQTIHQWPATLVQPVGSPLSLECTVEGTSNPNLYWYRQAAGRGLQLLFYSVGIGQISSEVPQNLSASRPQDRQFILSSKKLLLSDSGFYLCAWSAGTGRNQPQHFGDGTRLSIL.

The genes are TRBV28 and TRBJ2-1, with 8 bases matching TRBD2. Germline V lookup: CDR1 MDHEN, CDR2 SYDVKM. This CDR3 spans 15 amino acids. Trimming cost V 5 bases and J 2 bases; bases outside gene matches: 5. DNA of the CDR3: TGTGCCAGCAGTAGGGGACTAGTAACCTACAATGAGCAGTTCTTC. Amino acid sequence: CASSRGLVTYNEQFF.

The chain carries TRBV5-4 and TRBJ2-5; 9 nucleotides match TRBD1. The CDR3 contains 16 residues. V was clipped by 4 bases and J by 4 bases; unmatched bases: 11. Germline lookup yields CDR1 SGHNT and CDR2 YYREEE (reference sequence). In DNA form, the CDR3 reads TGTGCCAGCAGCCCACAGAAGACAGGGGGGGGAGAGACCCAGTACTTC. It translates to CASSPQKTGGGETQYF.

The chain couples TRBV18 to TRBJ1-1, with D uncertain. The V gene's germline CDR1 is KGHSH and CDR2 LQKENI. With 1 base removed from V and 5 bases from J, the gap between germline ends came to 11 bases. The CDR3 contains 14 residues. The DNA of the CDR3 is TGTGCCAGCTCACCACTAATTGGCAGTACTGAAGCTTTCTTT. It encodes CASSPLIGSTEAFF.

The chain links TRBV11-2 to TRBJ1-1; maybe TRBD1 (6 bases). Germline assignment: CDR1 SGHAT and CDR2 FQNNGV. There are 13 residues in the CDR3. V gave up 5 bases and J gave up 5 bases, with 12 bases separating them. CDR3 DNA: TGTGCCAGCAGCCCAAGCCAGGGGACTGAAGCTTTCTTT. It codes for CASSPSQGTEAFF.

This clone appeared a single time. This chain connects TRBV7-9 to TRBJ1-1; 7 bases match TRBD1. V lost 2 bases, J lost 2 bases, and 2 bases stayed unmatched. The CDR3 sequence is 14 residues long. Germline V gives CDR1 SEHNR, CDR2 FQNEAQ (reference sequence). CDR3 DNA: TGTGCCAGCAGCTTACAAGGGGGCAACACTGAAGCTTTCTTT. Protein sequence: CASSLQGGNTEAFF. The complete variable domain, with remaining parts taken from reference TRBV7-9 and TRBJ1-1, reads DTGVSQNPRHKITKRGQNVTFRCDPISEHNRLYWYRQTLGQGPEFLTYFQNEAQLEKSRLLSDRFSAERPKGSFSTLEIQRTEQGDSAMYLCASSLQGGNTEAFFGQGTRLTVV.

This chain connects TRBV2 to TRBJ2-3; tentative D call: TRBD2 (6 bases). The ends were cut back, 1 base at V and 10 bases at J, with 9 bases in the middle. The CDR3 length is 12 residues. CDR1 is SNHLY and CDR2 is FYNNEI in the germline V gene. Written as DNA, the CDR3 is TGTGCCAGCAGTGAAGGCGGGGAATCGCAGTATTTT. It translates to CASSEGGESQYF. Drawing the rest from reference TRBV2 and TRBJ2-3, the complete variable domain is EPEVTQTPSHQVTQMGQEVILRCVPISNHLYFYWYRQILGQKVEFLVSFYNNEISEKSEIFDDQFSVERPDGSNFTLKIRSTKLEDSAMYFCASSEGGESQYFGPGTRLTVL.

V usage is TRBV5-4 and J usage is TRBJ1-1; D is unresolved. The germline CDR1 and CDR2 sequences are SGHNT and YYREEE (reference sequence). The CDR3 extends over 13 amino acids. Trimming removed 4 bases at V and 1 base at J, with 8 bases between. Written as DNA, the CDR3 is TGTGCCAGCAGCCTCGGAGCGAACACTGAAGCTTTCTTT. Residues: CASSLGANTEAFF.

The sample holds one count of this clone. The chain recombines TRBV21-1 with TRBJ2-3; TRBD1 is the table's D call, not checked against the DNA. TRBV21-1 has pseudogene status. CDR3 size: 13 residues. The CDR3 protein is CASSTGPTDTQYF. The DNA for the CDR3 is TGTGCCAGCAGCACAGGGCCGACAGATACGCAGTATTTT.

The CDR3 sequence is CASSLEASGPTQYF. The CDR3 region has the DNA TGTGCCAGCAGCTTAGAGGCATCTGGGCCGACGCAGTATTTT. This chain links TRBV7-8 with TRBJ2-3, with D unresolved. This CDR3 comprises 14 residues. The germline gives CDR1 SGHVS, CDR2 FQNEAQ. Trimming shortened V by 1 base and J by 9 bases, and 14 bases separated the two germline ends. Complete variable domain (other parts from reference TRBV7-8 and TRBJ2-3): GAGVSQSPRYKVAKRGQDVALRCDPISGHVSLFWYQQALGQGPEFLTYFQNEAQLDKSGLPSDRFFAERPEGSVSTLKIQRTQQEDSAVYLCASSLEASGPTQYFGPGTRLTVL.

This clone is a singleton in its sample. The J gene is TRBJ1-1, the V gene TRBV6-5; TRBD1 is a possible D gene (5 bases). This CDR3 is built from 13 residues. Trimming took off 5 bases at V and 5 bases at J, with 12 bases between the two ends. Germline CDR1 and CDR2: MNHEY and SVGAGI. The CDR3 DNA sequence: TGTGCCAGCAGTAAATTTCAGGGAACTGAAGCTTTCTTT. Its protein is CASSKFQGTEAFF.

The rearrangement uses TRBV2 and TRBJ2-5; possibly TRBD1 for D (5 bases). From germline, CDR1 is SNHLY and CDR2 FYNNEI. This CDR3 has 13 residues. The ends were cut back, 3 bases at V and 5 bases at J, with 10 bases in the middle. CDR3 protein: CASSDRAQETQYF. For the CDR3, the DNA is TGTGCCAGCAGTGACAGGGCTCAGGAGACCCAGTACTTC.

The chain uses TRBV27 and TRBJ1-1; D may be TRBD1 (5 bases). The CDR3 length is 13 residues. CDR1 MNHEY and CDR2 SMNVEV come from the germline V gene (reference sequence). Trimming cost V 9 bases and J 3 bases, with 14 bases left between them. The CDR3 protein is CASGWARDTEAFF. CDR3 DNA: TGTGCCAGTGGTTGGGCCAGGGACACTGAAGCTTTCTTT.

This clone was recorded only once. J is TRBJ1-2 and V is TRBV2, with a tentative D call TRBD1 (6 bases). In germline, CDR1 is SNHLY, CDR2 FYNNEI. V lost 6 bases and J 0 bases, leaving 20 bases between the germline ends. The CDR3 covers 17 residues. As DNA, the CDR3 is TGTGCCAGCAGGGCCTTCTTTGGGGGCAGAACTAACTATGGCTACACCTTC. Its protein is CASRAFFGGRTNYGYTF. Supplemented by reference TRBV2 and TRBJ1-2, the full variable domain reads EPEVTQTPSHQVTQMGQEVILRCVPISNHLYFYWYRQILGQKVEFLVSFYNNEISEKSEIFDDQFSVERPDGSNFTLKIRSTKLEDSAMYFCASRAFFGGRTNYGYTFGSGTRLTVV.

The chain couples TRBV5-1 to TRBJ1-1; D is ambiguous. This CDR3 is built from 15 residues. CDR1 is SGHRS and CDR2 is YFSETQ in the germline V gene. The ends were cut back, 2 bases at V and 7 bases at J, with 18 bases in the middle. DNA for the CDR3: TGCGCCAGCAGCTTCGCGACTTCGGGGAGCGGTGAAGCTTTCTTT. It specifies CASSFATSGSGEAFF. The whole variable domain, remainder taken from reference TRBV5-1 and TRBJ1-1, is KAGVTQTPRYLIKTRGQQVTLSCSPISGHRSVSWYQQTPGQGLQFLFEYFSETQRNKGNFPGRFSGRQFSNSRSEMNVSTLELGDSALYLCASSFATSGSGEAFFGQGTRLTVV.

This clone appeared once. The chain couples TRBV3-1 (or the pseudogene TRBV3-2) to TRBJ1-1; a possible D gene is TRBD1 (5 bases). The germline V gene encodes CDR1 LGHDT and CDR2 YNNKEL (reference sequence). V was cut by 4 bases and J by 1 base, with 10 bases left in between. The CDR3 spans 14 residues. The CDR3 sequence: CASSPRGRNTEAFF. The CDR3 coding sequence is TGTGCCAGCAGCCCAAGGGGCAGGAACACTGAAGCTTTCTTT.

V usage is TRBV14 and J usage is TRBJ1-2; D gene ambiguous. The CDR3 runs 14 residues. V lost 0 bases and J 10 bases, leaving 15 bases between the germline ends. Germline V gene lookup returns CDR1 SGHDN and CDR2 FVKESK. In nucleotides, the CDR3 is TGTGCCAGCAGCCAAGAGAGGCAGAATAAGGACTACACCTTC. Translation gives CASSQERQNKDYTF.

The chain carries TRBV10-1 and TRBJ1-1; the D is unclear. The length of the CDR3 is 13 residues. Looked up from germline, CDR1 is WNHNN and CDR2 is SYGVQD (reference sequence). Trimming took off 6 bases at V and 4 bases at J, with 12 bases between the two ends. The CDR3 loop reads CASSPSGGTEAFF. The CDR3 bases are TGCGCCAGCAGCCCCTCGGGAGGCACTGAAGCTTTCTTT.

V is TRBV27 and J is TRBJ2-5; D uncertain. V was shortened by 6 bases and J by 1 base, with 9 bases between the two germline ends. Looked up from germline, CDR1 is MNHEY and CDR2 is SMNVEV (reference sequence). The CDR3 has 13 amino acids. In DNA, the CDR3 is TGTGCCAGCAGCCTAGGAACCCAAGAGACCCAGTACTTC. Protein: CASSLGTQETQYF.

The chain carries TRBV27 and TRBJ1-5; TRBD1 might be the D (6 bases). The CDR3 totals 14 residues. Per the germline V gene, CDR1 is MNHEY and CDR2 is SMNVEV (reference sequence). V lost 5 bases and J lost 10, with 18 bases in between. As DNA, the CDR3 is TGTGCCAGCAGTCCCCGACAGGTCCGAGGTCCCCAGCATTTT. Its protein product is CASSPRQVRGPQHF.

The J gene is TRBJ2-2, the V gene TRBV11-2; 10 bases align to TRBD1. The CDR3 consists of 20 residues. CDR1 and CDR2 from the germline V gene are SGHAT and FQNNGV. J gave up 4 bases and V 0 bases, and 14 bases lay outside the gene matches. CDR3 sequence: CASSLDALGGDRGVTGELFF. CDR3 DNA sequence: TGTGCCAGCAGCTTAGATGCCCTCGGAGGGGACAGGGGAGTCACCGGGGAGCTGTTTTTT.

The rearrangement uses TRBV29-1 and TRBJ1-1; D might be TRBD1 (5 bases). In germline, CDR1 is SQVTM, CDR2 ANQGSEA. V gave up 6 bases and J gave up 2 bases, with 16 bases separating them. The CDR3 is 14 amino acids. The DNA of the CDR3 is TGCAGCGTCGGGAGGGGAGGGCCTAACACTGAAGCTTTCTTT. It codes for CSVGRGGPNTEAFF.

This chain uses TRBV19 with TRBJ1-2; possibly TRBD1 for D (6 bases). The germline V and J ends were trimmed by 7 bases and 4 bases, with 19 bases remaining between them. The CDR3 consists of 15 residues. Germline V gives CDR1 LNHDA, CDR2 SQIVND (reference sequence). The DNA of the CDR3 is TGTGCCAGTACCCCCAGACAGGAGGCTTTCTATGGCTACACCTTC. Amino acid sequence: CASTPRQEAFYGYTF.

J is TRBJ2-5 and V is TRBV2, with 7 nucleotides matching TRBD2. Germline V gene data show CDR1 as SNHLY and CDR2 as FYNNEI. After removal of 6 bases from V and 5 bases from J, the junction contained 12 bases not matched to a gene. The CDR3 totals 15 residues. CDR3 loop: CASSQTRGVGETQYF. For the CDR3, the DNA is TGTGCCAGCAGCCAGACTCGGGGGGTAGGGGAGACCCAGTACTTC. Variable domain in full (rest from reference TRBV2 and TRBJ2-5): EPEVTQTPSHQVTQMGQEVILRCVPISNHLYFYWYRQILGQKVEFLVSFYNNEISEKSEIFDDQFSVERPDGSNFTLKIRSTKLEDSAMYFCASSQTRGVGETQYFGPGTRLLVL.

This clone was detected a few times. The V gene is TRBV7-2, the J gene TRBJ2-2; 8 bases align to TRBD1. Trimming cost V 6 bases and J 0 bases; bases outside gene matches: 6. Germline CDR1 reads SGHTA; CDR2 reads FQGNSA. This CDR3 comprises 16 residues. The CDR3 is CASRPDRGANTGELFF. Written as DNA, the CDR3 is TGTGCCAGCAGACCTGACAGGGGCGCGAACACCGGGGAGCTGTTTTTT. The full variable domain, with the rest looked up from reference TRBV7-2 and TRBJ2-2, is GAGVSQSPSNKVTEKGKDVELRCDPISGHTALYWYRQSLGQGLEFLIYFQGNSAPDKSGLPSDRFSAERTGGSVSTLTIQRTQQEDSAVYLCASRPDRGANTGELFFGEGSRLTVL.

The chain combines TRBV19 with TRBJ2-1; weak D call: TRBD2 (7 bases). CDR1 is LNHDA and CDR2 is SQIVND in the germline V gene (reference sequence). V lost 6 bases, J lost 6 bases, and 18 bases lay in between. The length of the CDR3 is 15 residues. The CDR3 loop is CASRQMAGGANEQFF. CDR3 in DNA: TGTGCCAGTAGACAGATGGCTGGGGGGGCCAATGAGCAGTTCTTC.